These T cell receptor beta chains were read from a single sample in a study of PD-1 blockade in classical Hodgkin lymphoma. TCRdb keeps only in-frame clones here, not all; method: immunoSEQ multiplex PCR. Among fewer than 8,000 clones listed, just under 80% were seen once. The material was CD4+ T cells from blood, obtained at baseline. These receptors came from a human donor with classical Hodgkin lymphoma. CDR3s include the opening cysteine and the closing phenylalanine or tryptophan. The D gene is left open where the match is weak. Not every row has a clone size; where given, it reads once, few, many or a size class.

clone size,J gene,D gene,V gene,CDR3 DNA,CDR3 protein
-,TRBJ2-1,TRBD2,TRBV18,TGTGCCAGCTCACCACAACTAGCGGCCGAGGGTGAGCAGTTCTTC,CASSPQLAAEGEQFF
-,TRBJ1-3,-,TRBV19,TGTGCCAGTAGTATGACGCCATTCTCTGGAAACACCATATATTTT,CASSMTPFSGNTIYF
-,TRBJ2-7,TRBD1,TRBV6-6,TGTGCCAGCAGTAGGACAGGGGTATCCTACGAGCAGTACTTC,CASSRTGVSYEQYF
-,TRBJ2-1,-,TRBV5-8,TGTGCCAGCAGCCGGGGGAACGAGCTAATTTACAATGAGCAGTTCTTC,CASSRGNELIYNEQFF
-,TRBJ1-2,-,TRBV1,TGCACCAGCAGACGGGTTATTGTGCGAAAGACCTATGGCTACACCTTC,CTSRRVIVRKTYGYTF
-,TRBJ2-5,-,TRBV13,TGTGCCAGCAGCTTAGCCCTGGATGTTAGGGGGTCTGGAGAGACCCAGTACTTC,CASSLALDVRGSGETQYF
-,TRBJ1-5,-,TRBV19,TGTGCCAGTAGTATCAACAGACAGGGCAATCAGCCCCAGCATTTT,CASSINRQGNQPQHF
-,TRBJ1-4,-,TRBV11-2,TGTGCCAGCAGCCCCGGTACTGTGTACACTAATGAAAAACTGTTTTTT,CASSPGTVYTNEKLFF
-,TRBJ1-5,TRBD1,TRBV7-2,TGTGCCAGCAGCTTAGCCGACAGGGATAATCAGCCCCAGCATTTT,CASSLADRDNQPQHF
-,TRBJ1-5,-,TRBV4-3,TGCGCCAGCAGCCAAGATCTCGAACAGCCCCAGCATTTT,CASSQDLEQPQHF
-,TRBJ1-4,TRBD1,TRBV6-5,TGTGCCAGTAGACAGGGCCCGAATGAAAAACTGTTTTTT,CASRQGPNEKLFF
-,TRBJ1-1,TRBD1,TRBV6-5,TGTGCCAGCAGTTACGGGACAGGGCCGATGAACACTGAAGCTTTCTTT,CASSYGTGPMNTEAFF
-,TRBJ1-3,TRBD1,TRBV5-5,TGTGCCAGCAGCATGGTCCCAGTAGGGACAGAGTCTGGAAACACCATATATTTT,CASSMVPVGTESGNTIYF
-,TRBJ1-2,-,TRBV18,TGTGCCAGCTCACCGGGACGGATTATGGGCTACACCTTC,CASSPGRIMGYTF
-,TRBJ2-6,-,TRBV21-1,TGTGCCAGCAGCAACCATGACAGGCCCGAACCTGGGGCCAACGTCCTGACTTTC,CASSNHDRPEPGANVLTF
once,TRBJ1-4,-,TRBV19,TGTGCCAGCTCTATAACACTTTCAACTAATGAAAAACTGTTTTTT,CASSITLSTNEKLFF
-,TRBJ1-4,-,TRBV5-1,TGCGCCAGCAGTCCTGTAGATACGGGGCGAGGGTGGCTGTTTTTT,CASSPVDTGRGWLFF
-,TRBJ2-1,-,TRBV19,TGTGCCAGTAGTATAGGGACCCTCGATGAGCAGTTCTTC,CASSIGTLDEQFF
-,TRBJ1-5,-,TRBV5-8,TGTGCCAGCAGCTGGTCTGGAGGGCAGCCCCAGCATTTT,CASSWSGGQPQHF
-,TRBJ2-3,TRBD2,TRBV30,TGTGCCTGGAGTAGGAAGCGGGAAGATACGCAGTATTTT,CAWSRKREDTQYF
-,TRBJ1-5,-,TRBV2,TGTGCCAGCAGTGCAGGGTGGGGACAGCCCCAGCATTTT,CASSAGWGQPQHF
-,TRBJ2-2,-,TRBV6-5,TGTGCCAGCAGTTACTCTCCCGGGACGAACACCGGGGAGCTGTTTTTT,CASSYSPGTNTGELFF
-,TRBJ2-3,-,TRBV11-2,TGTGCCAGCAGCTTAGAAGGAGGGATAGTAGATACGCAGTATTTT,CASSLEGGIVDTQYF
-,TRBJ2-7,-,TRBV23-1,TGCGCCAGCAGTCCTAGACTGAGCTACGAGCAGTACTTC,CASSPRLSYEQYF
-,TRBJ2-3,TRBD2,TRBV7-6,TGTGCCAGCAGCCCACGACTAAGCGGGGGCACAGATACGCAGTATTTT,CASSPRLSGGTDTQYF
-,TRBJ2-4,-,TRBV27,TGTGCCAGCAGTTCCGAACTGGACATTCAGTACTTC,CASSSELDIQYF
-,TRBJ1-2,TRBD1,TRBV6-6,TGTGCCAGCTCACCTCGGCGGGACAGGGAAGGCTACACCTTC,CASSPRRDREGYTF
few,TRBJ1-2,TRBD1,TRBV2,TGTGCCAGCAGTGGGGACAGGGGGTTGATCGGCTACACCTTC,CASSGDRGLIGYTF
few,TRBJ2-7,TRBD1,TRBV25-1,TGTGCCAGCAGTGACCGTCGGACAGGATCCTACGAGCAGTACTTC,CASSDRRTGSYEQYF
-,TRBJ2-7,TRBD1,TRBV4-3,TGCGCCAGCAGCCAAGATTCAGGACAGGGATTTTCCTACGAGCAGTACTTC,CASSQDSGQGFSYEQYF
-,TRBJ1-5,-,TRBV6-5,TGTGCCAGCAGTTCCGGGTATTCCAATCAGCCCCAGCATTTT,CASSSGYSNQPQHF
once,TRBJ2-2,-,TRBV5-1,TGCGCCAGCAGCCTGCGGTGGAACACCGGGGAGCTGTTTTTT,CASSLRWNTGELFF
-,TRBJ2-1,-,TRBV7-2,TGTGCCAGCAGCTTTTTGTGGGAGGCAAACAATGAGCAGTTCTTC,CASSFLWEANNEQFF
-,TRBJ2-3,TRBD2,TRBV6-4,TGTGCCAGCAGTGAACAGACTAGCGGCGGCACAGATACGCAGTATTTT,CASSEQTSGGTDTQYF
-,TRBJ2-3,-,TRBV7-9,TGTGCCAGCAGCTCAAAAAACACAGATACGCAGTATTTT,CASSSKNTDTQYF
-,TRBJ2-4,-,TRBV2,TGTGCCAGTGTTCTCCGCGCAGGACGTCGGGGGATAGCCAAAAACATTCAGTACTTC,CASVLRAGRRGIAKNIQYF
-,TRBJ2-4,TRBD1,TRBV5-1,TGCGCCAGCAGCTCCCTAGGGGGCGCGGCCAAAAACATTCAGTACTTC,CASSSLGGAAKNIQYF
-,TRBJ2-4,-,TRBV21-1,TGTGCCAGCAGCAAAGTGGGACTAGCGGTACACATTCAGTACTTC,CASSKVGLAVHIQYF
-,TRBJ1-5,-,TRBV6-1,TGTGCCAGCTTGGGTGGGGTGCTCAGCAATCAGCCCCAGCATTTT,CASLGGVLSNQPQHF
-,TRBJ2-1,-,TRBV10-3,TGTGCCATCAGTGAGTCTAGCGGCGGAAGCTCCTACAATGAGCAGTTCTTC,CAISESSGGSSYNEQFF
-,TRBJ2-7,-,TRBV6-6,TGTGCCAGCAGTTACCCCACCTCATACGAGCAGTACTTC,CASSYPTSYEQYF
-,TRBJ1-6,-,TRBV9,TGTGCCAGCAGCGTAGGGTATAATTCACCCCTCCACTTT,CASSVGYNSPLHF
-,TRBJ1-4,-,TRBV30,TGTGCCTGGAGTAACAGACAGTTTAATGAAAAACTGTTTTTT,CAWSNRQFNEKLFF
-,TRBJ2-7,-,TRBV7-2,TGTGCCATCAGCGTCATACCCTACGAGCAGTACTTC,CAISVIPYEQYF
-,TRBJ2-6,TRBD1,TRBV5-6,TGTGCCAGCAGCCATACACAGGGGGCCGGGGCCAACGTCCTGACTTTC,CASSHTQGAGANVLTF
-,TRBJ1-3,-,TRBV10-1,TGCGCCAGCAGTGAGACGGCTGGAAACACCATATATTTT,CASSETAGNTIYF
-,TRBJ2-5,-,TRBV29-1,TGCAGCGTTGTGCGCACACAAGAGACCCAGTACTTC,CSVVRTQETQYF
-,TRBJ1-3,TRBD1,TRBV28,TGTGCCAGCAGTTCCCCCGGACAGGCCCACTCTGGAAACACCATATATTTT,CASSSPGQAHSGNTIYF
-,TRBJ2-6,TRBD1,TRBV2,TGTGCCAGCAGTACCGGGACAGGCAACGTCCTGACTTTC,CASSTGTGNVLTF
-,TRBJ2-3,-,TRBV4-2,TGTGCCAGCAGCCAAGGTCGGGGAGTCACAGATACGCAGTATTTT,CASSQGRGVTDTQYF
-,TRBJ2-7,TRBD2,TRBV18,TGTGCCAGCTCACCACCCAGCGGGAGCTACGAGCAGTACTTC,CASSPPSGSYEQYF
-,TRBJ1-2,-,TRBV30,TGTGCCTGGAGTGCCCCAGGGAGGGTGGGTTACTATGGCTACACCTTC,CAWSAPGRVGYYGYTF
-,TRBJ1-2,TRBD1,TRBV7-2,TGTGCCAGCAGCTTAGCTACAGGGGGGCCCTATGGCTACACCTTC,CASSLATGGPYGYTF
-,TRBJ2-7,TRBD2,TRBV29-1,TGCAGCGCCAAGACTAGCGGGTCGGGGGAGCAGTACTTC,CSAKTSGSGEQYF
once,TRBJ1-6,TRBD1,TRBV4-3,TGCGCCAGCAGCCAAGGGGGACAGGGGAGCTCCTATAATTCACCCCTCCACTTT,CASSQGGQGSSYNSPLHF
-,TRBJ1-3,-,TRBV6-5,TGTGCCAGCAGTTACTCGAAGGGGTACGGAAACACCATATATTTT,CASSYSKGYGNTIYF
-,TRBJ1-1,TRBD1,TRBV4-1,TGCGCCAGCAGCCAAATTTTAACGTCCCAACAGGGGCTCAACACTGAAGCTTTCTTT,CASSQILTSQQGLNTEAFF